This is a list of T cell receptor beta chains from one sample in a study of CXCR3 chemokines and chemotherapy response in bladder cancer. TCRdb used MiXCR to reprocess the PCR reads, holding one entry per CDR3 protein. Counted here are about 3,000 distinct CDR3 sequences, 17% occurring once; the ten biggest clones make up around a quarter. Collection took place from a patient whose treatment included neoadjuvant chemotherapy. Receptors originate from a human donor with bladder cancer that did not respond to neoadjuvant chemotherapy. Both conserved end residues are part of each CDR3. The D gene is left open where the match is weak. Clone size is shown for a subset of rows, as once, few, many or a class of expanded clone.

clone_size cdr3_length j_call d_call v_call cdr3_nt cdr3_aa
medium-sized 12 TRBJ2-7 NA TRBV28 TGTGCCAGCAGCCCTCCCCGCGGTAGGCAGTACTTC CASSPPRGRQYF
few 13 TRBJ1-1 NA TRBV28 TGTGCCAGCAGTTTGACTGTGAACACTGAAGCTTTCTTT CASSLTVNTEAFF
many 15 TRBJ1-5 NA TRBV20-1 TGCAGTGCTCAAGGGGTTACAGGGATGGGGCAGCCCCAGCATTTT CSAQGVTGMGQPQHF
many 18 TRBJ2-7 NA TRBV9 TGTGCCAGCAGCGCCCAGGGTCAGGCACCCATAGAATCCTACGAGCAGTACTTC CASSAQGQAPIESYEQYF
many 14 TRBJ1-1 TRBD1 TRBV27 TGTGCCAGCAGTTTATCGACAGGGGCCCCTGAAGCTTTCTTT CASSLSTGAPEAFF
medium-sized 15 TRBJ1-4 NA TRBV19 TGTGCCAGTCGAATGGGAACAACAACTAATGAAAAACTGTTTTTT CASRMGTTTNEKLFF
many 13 TRBJ1-2 NA TRBV28 TGTGCCAGCAGTTTTGAGGGAACGGGTGGCTACACCTTC CASSFEGTGGYTF
NA 14 TRBJ1-5 TRBD1 TRBV12-3/TRBV12-4 TGTGCCAGCAGCCTTGGGACAGGGAACAAGCCCCAGCATTTT CASSLGTGNKPQHF
many 15 TRBJ1-5 NA TRBV28 TGTGCCAGCAGTTTAATGGGTGGGGTCGACCCACGCCAGCATTTT CASSLMGGVDPRQHF
many 17 TRBJ1-6 NA TRBV15 TGTGCCACCAGCATCGGTGCGGGGAGCTCCTATAATTCACCCCTCCACTTT CATSIGAGSSYNSPLHF
many 14 TRBJ2-5 NA TRBV11-2 TGTGCCAGCAGCTTTTGGGCTGGCCAAGAGACCCAGTACTTC CASSFWAGQETQYF
large 11 TRBJ1-2 NA TRBV6-5 TGTGCCAGCCATGGGGGGGATGGCTACACCTTC CASHGGDGYTF
medium-sized 13 TRBJ1-5 NA TRBV6-5 TGTGCCAGCAGCCAACGGCGGAATCAGCCCCAGCATTTT CASSQRRNQPQHF
many 13 TRBJ1-1 NA TRBV7-9 TGTGCCAGCAGCTTAGGCGAAAGGACTGAAGCTTTCTTT CASSLGERTEAFF
many 12 TRBJ2-2 NA TRBV20-1 TGCAGTGCTAGAGGTGTAACCGGGGAGCTGTTTTTT CSARGVTGELFF
many 13 TRBJ1-4 NA TRBV30 TGTGCCTGGAGCCTCGGCGTTGTTCAAAAACTGTTTTTT CAWSLGVVQKLFF
medium-sized 17 TRBJ1-2 NA TRBV18 TGTGCCAGCTCACGCACACCGGACCTAACCTTAGACTATGGCTACACCTTC CASSRTPDLTLDYGYTF
many 12 TRBJ2-2 NA TRBV9 TGTGCCAGCAGCTTAGACCCCGGGGAGCTGTTTTTT CASSLDPGELFF
medium-sized 15 TRBJ1-4 NA TRBV6-5 TGTGCCAGCAGTTACAGTGGATTCGGAAATGAAAAACTGTTTTTT CASSYSGFGNEKLFF
many 12 TRBJ2-7 TRBD1 TRBV20-1 TGCAGTGCTAACTCAGGGGGCAACGAGCAGTACTTC CSANSGGNEQYF
many 17 TRBJ2-3 NA TRBV12-3/TRBV12-4 TGTGCCAGCAGTTTAAGGGCCGGGACAACTAGCACAGATACGCAGTATTTT CASSLRAGTTSTDTQYF
NA 15 TRBJ2-7 TRBD2 TRBV4-3 TGCGCCAGCAGCCAAGGGGAGCGGGGAAACTACGAGCAGTACTTC CASSQGERGNYEQYF
many 16 TRBJ1-3 NA TRBV25-1 TGTGCCAGCAGTGAGGGGCCGGGAGGGACTGGAGGCACCATATATTTT CASSEGPGGTGGTIYF
medium-sized 15 TRBJ2-3 TRBD1 TRBV27 TGTGCCAGCAGTTCGGGACAGCCCGGGACAGATACGCAGTATTTT CASSSGQPGTDTQYF
many 13 TRBJ1-3 NA TRBV12-3/TRBV12-4 TGTGCCAGCAGTGCTTATCTGGGAAACACCATATATTTT CASSAYLGNTIYF
NA 16 TRBJ2-3 TRBD2 TRBV5-6 TGTGCCAGCAGCTTGGTCATAGCGGGGGGCACAGATACGCAGTATTTT CASSLVIAGGTDTQYF
medium-sized 13 TRBJ2-5 TRBD2 TRBV29-1 TGCAGCGTTGGAGCGGGGTTGGTGGAGACCCAGTACTTC CSVGAGLVETQYF